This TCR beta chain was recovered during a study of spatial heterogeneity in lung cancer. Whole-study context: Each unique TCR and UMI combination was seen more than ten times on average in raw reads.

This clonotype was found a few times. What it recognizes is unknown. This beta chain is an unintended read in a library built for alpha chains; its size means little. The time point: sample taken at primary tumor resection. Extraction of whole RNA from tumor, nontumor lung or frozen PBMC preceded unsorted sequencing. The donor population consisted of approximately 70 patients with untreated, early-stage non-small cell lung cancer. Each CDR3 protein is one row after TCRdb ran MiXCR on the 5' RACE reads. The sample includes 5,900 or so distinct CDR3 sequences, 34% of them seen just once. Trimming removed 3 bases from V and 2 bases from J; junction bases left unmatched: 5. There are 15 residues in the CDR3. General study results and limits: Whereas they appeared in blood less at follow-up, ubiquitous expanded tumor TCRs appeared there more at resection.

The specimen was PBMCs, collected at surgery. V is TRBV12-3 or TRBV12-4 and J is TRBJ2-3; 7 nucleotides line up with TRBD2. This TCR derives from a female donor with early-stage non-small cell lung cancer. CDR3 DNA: TGTGCCAGCAGTTTGGGGGGGTTCGACACAGATACGCAGTATTTT. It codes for CASSLGGFDTDTQYF.